A single sample gave rise to the 15 T cell receptor beta chains below, sequenced in a study of cytomegalovirus exposure and HLA in healthy donors. Use of 60 Vbeta and 13 Jbeta primers characterized the PCR. Produced via immunoSEQ multiplex PCR; TCRdb's table is partial and in-frame only. The profile covers 150,000 to 200,000 clones, with roughly 83% appearing a single time and about 2.5% taken by the ten largest. The sample was PBMCs. Source of these receptors: a woman aged 45-59 years in good health and CMV-seronegative.

This clone was counted between two and nine times. The V and J genes are TRBV10-3 and TRBJ1-6; 7 positions agree with TRBD1. V dropped 4 bases and J dropped 7; count of bases not matched to a gene: 7. The germline CDR1 and CDR2 sequences are ENHRY and SYGVKD. The CDR3 runs 15 residues. CDR3 nucleotide sequence: TGTGCCATCAGTGGCCCCGGGACAGAAAATTCACCCCTCCACTTT. This codes for CAISGPGTENSPLHF.

This clone has a handful of counts. The rearrangement uses TRBV15 and TRBJ2-1; D might be TRBD1 (6 bases). Deletions cut 5 bases from V and 3 bases from J, with 8 bases between. CDR1 and CDR2 (germline): LNHNV, YYDKDF (reference sequence). The CDR3 has 13 amino acids. CDR3 coding DNA: TGTGCCACCAGCGTACAGGGCTACAATGAGCAGTTCTTC. Translated, it gives CATSVQGYNEQFF.

The rearrangement joins TRBV2 to TRBJ1-1; 8 positions match TRBD1. With 7 bases clipped from V and 5 bases from J, the junction kept 6 bases outside the gene matches. Germline V gene lookup returns CDR1 SNHLY and CDR2 FYNNEI. The CDR3 spans 13 residues. CDR3: CASTGQGLTEAFF. CDR3 DNA sequence: TGTGCCAGCACAGGACAGGGATTAACTGAAGCTTTCTTT. Using reference TRBV2 and TRBJ1-1 for the parts outside the CDR3, the full variable domain is EPEVTQTPSHQVTQMGQEVILRCVPISNHLYFYWYRQILGQKVEFLVSFYNNEISEKSEIFDDQFSVERPDGSNFTLKIRSTKLEDSAMYFCASTGQGLTEAFFGQGTRLTVV.

J is TRBJ1-6 and V is TRBV11-2; D uncertain. CDR1 and CDR2 from the germline V gene are SGHAT and FQNNGV. The CDR3 is made up of 15 amino acids. Deletions cut 2 bases from V and 7 bases from J, with 12 bases between. CDR3 nucleotide sequence: TGTGCCAGCAGCTTAATTGTTCACAAAAATTCACCCCTCCACTTT. Translating it yields CASSLIVHKNSPLHF. The whole variable domain, remainder taken from reference TRBV11-2 and TRBJ1-6, is EAGVAQSPRYKIIEKRQSVAFWCNPISGHATLYWYQQILGQGPKLLIQFQNNGVVDDSQLPKDRFSAERLKGVDSTLKIQPAKLEDSAVYLCASSLIVHKNSPLHFGNGTRLTVT.

The chain joins TRBV4-1 to TRBJ1-3; 7 positions agree with TRBD1. This CDR3 is built from 16 residues. V lost 2 bases and J lost 5; bases outside the gene matches: 9. Germline V lookup: CDR1 MGHRA, CDR2 YSYEKL. Here the CDR3 DNA reads TGCGCCAGCAGCCAACCGGGACAGAAGACAAGAAACACCATATATTTT. Amino acids: CASSQPGQKTRNTIYF.

The chain combines TRBV6-1 with TRBJ2-7; 10 bases are shared with TRBD1. This CDR3 is built from 15 residues. Looked up from germline, CDR1 is MNHNS and CDR2 is SASEGT. V lost 3 bases to trimming and J lost 2 bases; unmatched junction nucleotides: 4. CDR3 protein: CASSESGQGPYEQYF. The CDR3, as DNA: TGTGCCAGCAGTGAGTCGGGACAGGGGCCCTACGAGCAGTACTTC.

The rearrangement joins TRBV29-1 to TRBJ2-3; a weak D match, TRBD1 (5 bases). The CDR3 length is 14 residues. Trimming stripped 1 base from V and 8 bases from J, with 16 bases between. Germline-derived CDR1 and CDR2 are SQVTM and ANQGSEA. CDR3 DNA: TGCAGCGTTGAAGCCCCCCCCCGTAGGGGTACGCAGTATTTT. It codes for CSVEAPPRRGTQYF.

The chain couples TRBV14 to TRBJ1-1; D gene unclear. Germline V gives CDR1 SGHDN, CDR2 FVKESK. This CDR3 is built from 15 residues. V was cut by 0 bases and J by 5 bases, with 13 bases left in between. The CDR3: CASSQDRVGRTEAFF. In nucleotides, the CDR3 is TGTGCCAGCAGCCAAGATCGGGTAGGGAGGACTGAAGCTTTCTTT.

The rearrangement joins TRBV5-1 to TRBJ2-7, with 12 bases that match TRBD2. Trimming took 6 bases from V and 4 from J; bases not matched to a gene: 5. The CDR3 is made up of 14 amino acids. Germline-derived CDR1 and CDR2 are SGHRS and YFSETQ. CDR3 amino acids: CASKLAGGSYEQYF. CDR3 nucleotides: TGCGCCAGCAAACTAGCGGGAGGATCGTACGAGCAGTACTTC.

The chain employs TRBV2 and TRBJ2-5; TRBD2 is a possible D gene (6 bases). The tail of the sequence fits TRBJ2-7 better, so the J call may be wrong. The CDR3 is 13 amino acids. Looked up from germline, CDR1 is SNHLY and CDR2 is FYNNEI. The CDR3 DNA reads as TGTGCCAGCACCAACCGGGGAGGTGACGAGCAGTACTTC. It encodes CASTNRGGDEQYF.

This clone was seen only once. Different DNA sequences within this sample yield the same CDR3. The chain has TRBV28 and TRBJ2-7; 7 bases fit TRBD1. The trim removed 6 bases at V and 3 bases at J, leaving 2 bases unmatched. The CDR3 spans 12 residues. Germline V gives CDR1 MDHEN, CDR2 SYDVKM. The CDR3 DNA reads TGTGCCAGCAGCCGGGACAGCTACGAGCAGTACTTC. Translated: CASSRDSYEQYF.

The rearrangement links TRBV27 to TRBJ2-1; 7 nucleotides align to TRBD1. The CDR3 extends over 15 amino acids. After removal of 3 bases from V and 2 bases from J, the junction contained 4 bases not matched to a gene. Germline-derived CDR1 and CDR2 are MNHEY and SMNVEV (reference sequence). The CDR3 DNA sequence: TGTGCCAGCAGTTTCCGGCAGGGGGCCTACAATGAGCAGTTCTTC. It translates to CASSFRQGAYNEQFF.

This chain connects TRBV5-1 to TRBJ1-4, with TRBD1 as a possible D gene (5 bases). Germline V gene lookup returns CDR1 SGHRS and CDR2 YFSETQ. The CDR3 is 15 residues long. The V end lost 0 bases, the J end lost 8 bases, and 14 bases lay between the germline ends. The CDR3 protein is CASSLEGLEGEKLFF. In DNA form, the CDR3 reads TGCGCCAGCAGCTTGGAGGGCCTGGAGGGGGAAAAACTGTTTTTT.

This chain links TRBV30 with TRBJ1-2, with TRBD1 identical over 7 bases. V trimming: 3 bases; J trimming: 6 bases; junction bases outside the gene matches: 10. This CDR3 spans 14 amino acids. The germline gives CDR1 GTSNPN, CDR2 SVGIG (reference sequence). The CDR3 DNA reads TGTGCCTGGAGCCCCGCCCCGACAGGGAATGGCTACACCTTC. It encodes CAWSPAPTGNGYTF.

This chain joins TRBV5-1 and TRBJ2-7; 10 nucleotides match TRBD1. The V and J ends lost 3 bases and 4 bases, in that order; junction bases with no gene match: 4. From germline, CDR1 is SGHRS and CDR2 YFSETQ. The CDR3 is made up of 14 amino acids. This CDR3 is CASSYDRGPYEQYF. The CDR3 nucleotides are TGCGCCAGCAGCTATGACAGGGGGCCGTACGAGCAGTACTTC.